Reported below is one T cell receptor (beta chain). Original processing methods: Reference gene primer amplification gave nucleated cell count estimates. Profiling relied on immunoSEQ multiplex PCR, and the TCRdb table lists in-frame clones only, not all of them. V and J calls and clone size are those listed in that table; D and trimming were worked out from the DNA. The repertoire has roughly 86,000 clones, 91% of them found once; the top ten carry 1.9%. V shed 0 bases and J shed 1 base, with 9 bases lying between them. Germline V CDR1 and CDR2: SGDLS, YYNGEE. The CDR3 is made up of 15 amino acids. These data come from a study of blood T cell repertoires in COVID-19. Study-level information: Spain, Italy and the United States supplied samples that represented acute and convalescent COVID-19. Sample material is recorded as cDNA or gDNA derived from T cells, B-cell-depleted T cells, or PBMCs.

J is TRBJ2-3 and V is TRBV9; no reliable D call. Sample: peripheral blood. The origin of this receptor is a woman aged 45 to 65 in a cohort sampled during active COVID-19. CDR3 DNA sequence: TGTGCCAGCAGCGTAGGTGAACAGCGCACAGATACGCAGTATTTT. Residues: CASSVGEQRTDTQYF.